A selection of T cell receptor beta chains follows, all from one sample in a study of T cell clones after liver transplantation. Method: immunoSEQ multiplex PCR; TCRdb's copy keeps in-frame clones and lacks some. The top ten clones hold 9.9% of a sample with about 51,000 clones, roughly 71% of them seen once. The sequences come from CD4+ T cells from blood, collected roughly 56 months after liver transplant. Receptor source: a human patient who received a liver transplant. The graft donor may be the source of some T cells. CDR3s include the opening cysteine and the closing phenylalanine or tryptophan. Fields, in order: clone size, V gene, J gene, D gene, CDR3 protein, CDR3 DNA. A D gene is named only where the DNA matches it firmly. Not all rows give a size; the values are once, few, many and, for expanded clones, a class.

clone_size: -; v_call: TRBV14; j_call: TRBJ2-2; d_call: -; cdr3_aa: CASQGYGELFF; cdr3_nt: TGTGCCAGTCAGGGATACGGGGAGCTGTTTTTT
clone_size: -; v_call: TRBV14; j_call: TRBJ2-3; d_call: -; cdr3_aa: CASSSYERTDTQYF; cdr3_nt: TGTGCCAGCAGCAGCTATGAGCGCACAGATACGCAGTATTTT
clone_size: few; v_call: TRBV18; j_call: TRBJ1-2; d_call: -; cdr3_aa: CASSPERQSYGYTF; cdr3_nt: TGTGCCAGCTCCCCTGAGCGACAGTCCTATGGCTACACCTTC
clone_size: -; v_call: TRBV2; j_call: TRBJ2-7; d_call: TRBD1; cdr3_aa: CASSWTGGPDEQYF; cdr3_nt: TGTGCCAGCAGTTGGACAGGGGGTCCGGACGAGCAGTACTTC
clone_size: -; v_call: TRBV18; j_call: TRBJ2-2; d_call: TRBD2; cdr3_aa: CASSLLPGRLAGNTGELFF; cdr3_nt: TGTGCCAGCTCACTATTACCGGGACGGCTAGCGGGCAACACCGGGGAGCTGTTTTTT
clone_size: -; v_call: TRBV30; j_call: TRBJ1-5; d_call: -; cdr3_aa: CAWSLGGNSNQPQHF; cdr3_nt: TGTGCCTGGAGTTTAGGGGGTAATAGCAATCAGCCCCAGCATTTT
clone_size: -; v_call: TRBV4-1; j_call: TRBJ1-1; d_call: TRBD1; cdr3_aa: CATSPSTGVRAEAFF; cdr3_nt: TGCGCCACCTCCCCCTCAACAGGGGTTCGGGCTGAAGCTTTCTTT
clone_size: -; v_call: TRBV4-2; j_call: TRBJ1-2; d_call: TRBD1; cdr3_aa: CASSQAEDREKLGYTF; cdr3_nt: TGTGCCAGCAGCCAAGCGGAGGACAGGGAAAAGCTTGGCTACACCTTC
clone_size: -; v_call: TRBV5-6; j_call: TRBJ2-3; d_call: -; cdr3_aa: CASSLGARGDTQYF; cdr3_nt: TGTGCCAGCAGCTTAGGGGCTAGGGGAGATACGCAGTATTTT
clone_size: -; v_call: TRBV5-6; j_call: TRBJ1-2; d_call: -; cdr3_aa: CASSSRDWSFYGYTF; cdr3_nt: TGTGCCAGCAGCAGCAGGGACTGGTCTTTCTATGGCTACACCTTC
clone_size: -; v_call: TRBV2; j_call: TRBJ2-7; d_call: -; cdr3_aa: CASSEWYSSYEQYF; cdr3_nt: TGTGCCAGCAGTGAATGGTACAGCTCCTACGAGCAGTACTTC
clone_size: once; v_call: TRBV6-5; j_call: TRBJ1-1; d_call: -; cdr3_aa: CASSYSRQGRTEAFF; cdr3_nt: TGTGCCAGCAGTTACTCGAGGCAGGGGCGGACTGAAGCTTTCTTT
clone_size: -; v_call: TRBV9; j_call: TRBJ1-1; d_call: -; cdr3_aa: CASSVEQGGEAFF; cdr3_nt: TGTGCCAGCAGCGTAGAGCAGGGAGGTGAAGCTTTCTTT
clone_size: -; v_call: TRBV19; j_call: TRBJ2-7; d_call: -; cdr3_aa: CASSKWEGTATYEQYF; cdr3_nt: TGTGCCAGTAGTAAGTGGGAAGGGACCGCTACCTACGAGCAGTACTTC
clone_size: -; v_call: TRBV5-6; j_call: TRBJ2-5; d_call: -; cdr3_aa: CASTLQETQYF; cdr3_nt: TGTGCCAGCACCCTCCAAGAGACCCAGTACTTC
clone_size: -; v_call: TRBV5-1; j_call: TRBJ1-4; d_call: -; cdr3_aa: CASSSNTGSGNEKLFF; cdr3_nt: TGCGCCAGCAGCTCCAACACAGGGAGCGGGAATGAAAAACTGTTTTTT
clone_size: once; v_call: TRBV11-2; j_call: TRBJ1-2; d_call: TRBD1; cdr3_aa: CASSLAGGNYGYTF; cdr3_nt: TGTGCCAGCAGCTTAGCAGGGGGCAACTATGGCTACACCTTC
clone_size: -; v_call: TRBV28; j_call: TRBJ1-5; d_call: TRBD1; cdr3_aa: CASRGQIFFSNQPQHF; cdr3_nt: TGTGCCAGCAGGGGACAGATATTCTTTAGCAATCAGCCCCAGCATTTT
clone_size: -; v_call: TRBV21-1; j_call: TRBJ1-1; d_call: -; cdr3_aa: CASPPTGAGTEAFF; cdr3_nt: TGTGCCAGCCCCCCGACGGGGGCCGGCACTGAAGCTTTCTTT
clone_size: -; v_call: TRBV6-1; j_call: TRBJ1-5; d_call: -; cdr3_aa: CASRRGLGNQPQHF; cdr3_nt: TGTGCCAGCAGACGCGGGTTAGGCAATCAGCCCCAGCATTTT
clone_size: -; v_call: TRBV19; j_call: TRBJ1-4; d_call: -; cdr3_aa: CASSGTRVTNEKLFF; cdr3_nt: TGTGCCAGTAGTGGAACCAGGGTGACTAATGAAAAACTGTTTTTT
clone_size: -; v_call: TRBV5-6; j_call: TRBJ1-2; d_call: -; cdr3_aa: CASSLEYGYTF; cdr3_nt: TGTGCCAGCAGCCTAGAATATGGCTACACCTTC